This is a list of T cell receptor beta chains from one sample in a study of blood T cell repertoires in COVID-19. Data came from immunoSEQ multiplex PCR; TCRdb stores just in-frame clones and leaves some out. The sample has over 110,000 clones, more than 75% seen once; the top ten hold around 10%. The sample taken for sequencing was PBMCs or T cells enriched from blood (not recorded which). All receptors come from a man in his 60s who had recovered from COVID-19. Both conserved end residues are part of each CDR3.

>TRBJ2-1|TRBV7-9
CASSLVGGRSEQFF
>TRBJ2-7|TRBV11-2
CASSLWGPLGEQYF
>TRBJ2-2|TRBV18
CASSRTSGSIAGGELFF
>TRBJ1-6|TRBV19
CATNYREHSPLHF
>TRBJ2-7|TRBV7-9
CATMTAYEQYF
>TRBJ2-1|TRBV5-1
CASSVAGTGLSNEQFF
>TRBJ1-2|TRBV12-3/TRBV12-4
CASSHRRLGGYTF
>TRBJ1-1|TRBV5-6
CASSLVYEGYTEAFF
>TRBJ1-4|TRBV5-1
CASSVQAGGVEKLFF
>TRBJ2-1|TRBV30
CAWSEGGDYNEQFF
>TRBJ1-1|TRBV4-1
CASSQGGHLNTEAFF
>TRBJ1-4|TRBV19
CASSMGLGQLFF
>TRBJ2-2|TRBV9
CASGGADTGELFF
>TRBJ2-1|TRBV10-3
CAIKIAGANEQFF
>TRBJ1-5|TRBV6-5
CASSYSAVSNQPQHF
>TRBJ2-1|TRBV28
CASIPTDLAGENEQFF
>TRBJ2-1|TRBV29-1
CSVGTGAGNEQFF
>TRBJ2-7|TRBV28
CASSLFRVAGEQYF
>TRBJ1-2|TRBV11-2
CASSLHVLQGASNYGYTF
>TRBJ1-5|TRBV5-8
CASSLDGWDRGFQPQHF
>TRBJ1-1|TRBV6-5
CASSSQGRTEAFF
>TRBJ1-6|TRBV3-1/TRBV3-2
CASSQHPGVINSPLHF
>TRBJ1-2|TRBV12-3/TRBV12-4
CASSSRQAYGYTF
>TRBJ1-2|TRBV7-8
CASSLSVNYGYTF
>TRBJ2-5|TRBV7-3
CASSLLETQYF
>TRBJ1-2|TRBV6-5
CASSYSTATNGYTF
>TRBJ1-1|TRBV5-4
CASRGFGQTITEAFF
>TRBJ2-1|TRBV5-1
CASSLERFNTEQFF
>TRBJ2-5|TRBV9
CASSARQQETQYF
>TRBJ2-5|TRBV27
CASSLRDRYQETQYF
>TRBJ2-3|TRBV24-1
CATSDSDTSTDTQYF
>TRBJ2-7|TRBV4-2
CASSQDLAGSYEQYF
>TRBJ2-2|TRBV9
CASSPNLLASTGELFF
>TRBJ1-2|TRBV9
CASSLDGGYTF
>TRBJ1-6|TRBV6-4
CASSFQGRQGPLHF
>TRBJ1-5|TRBV28
CASSPGQINQPQHF
>TRBJ2-2|TRBV21-1
CASSKDRGDFRSTGELFF
>TRBJ2-7|TRBV12-3/TRBV12-4
CASGRDSNYEQYF
>TRBJ2-5|TRBV11-3
CASSKGLAGNQETQYF
>TRBJ1-1|TRBV2
CASITLRDTEAFF
>TRBJ2-1|TRBV15
CATSRPRGNEQFF
>TRBJ1-6|TRBV5-6
CASSSPKDRGPSFSPLHF
>TRBJ1-1|TRBV6-1
CASSRPGFENTEAFF
>TRBJ2-2|TRBV19
CASSLAANTGELFF
>TRBJ1-1|TRBV10-3
CAISNTPNTEAFF
>TRBJ2-7|TRBV18
CASSPGGRPYEQYF
>TRBJ1-5|TRBV30
CAWSDPWAPNQPQHF
>TRBJ2-7|TRBV5-3
CARKEEGRDEQYF
>TRBJ2-1|TRBV9
CASSVGGGAYNEQFF
>TRBJ1-5|TRBV7-8
CASSLWGDQPQHF
>TRBJ2-7|TRBV27
CASSFFREGNHEQYF
>TRBJ1-3|TRBV10-3
CAISDPGQSSGNTIYF
>TRBJ2-5|TRBV7-8
CASSPRTGDGETQYF
>TRBJ1-5|TRBV4-2
CASSQQSGLSNQPQHF
>TRBJ2-3|TRBV6-5
CASSYSSSGGTDTQYF